The 18 T cell receptor beta chains given below trace back to one sample, sequenced in a study of T cells after yellow fever vaccination. TCRdb re-derived calls from the 5' RACE reads in MiXCR, one entry per CDR3 protein. The top ten hold more than 15% of the sample, which has around 360,000 distinct CDR3 sequences, roughly 12% seen once. The sequencing used PBMCs, collected on the day of the first yellow fever vaccination. These receptors were obtained from a man younger than 30 who received the YFV17D yellow fever vaccine.

This clonotype has only a few counts. V gene TRBV4-3 combines with J gene TRBJ1-5, with 7 bases that match TRBD1. The V and J ends lost 3 bases and 3 bases, in that order; junction bases with no gene match: 2. CDR1 LGHNA and CDR2 YSLEER come from the germline V gene. The CDR3 is 14 residues long. CDR3 coding DNA: TGCGCCAGCAGCCAGGGACAGAACAATCAGCCCCAGCATTTT. Its protein is CASSQGQNNQPQHF.

J is TRBJ2-5 and V is TRBV30; D is perhaps TRBD2 (6 bases). Germline loops: CDR1 GTSNPN, CDR2 SVGIG (reference sequence). Trimming removed 0 bases at V and 2 bases at J, with 16 bases between. The length of the CDR3 is 16 residues. The CDR3 bases are TGTGCCTGGAGTGTACGGGGGACCCTCGGTCAAGAGACCCAGTACTTC. This gives the protein CAWSVRGTLGQETQYF. Drawing the rest from reference TRBV30 and TRBJ2-5, the complete variable domain is SQTIHQWPATLVQPVGSPLSLECTVEGTSNPNLYWYRQAAGRGLQLLFYSVGIGQISSEVPQNLSASRPQDRQFILSSKKLLLSDSGFYLCAWSVRGTLGQETQYFGPGTRLLVL.

The table lists this clonotype with a few counts. V usage is TRBV10-3 and J usage is TRBJ1-1; tentative D call: TRBD1 (6 bases). Germline V lookup: CDR1 ENHRY, CDR2 SYGVKD. This CDR3 spans 17 amino acids. V was shortened by 4 bases and J by 1 base, with 19 bases between the two germline ends. Written as DNA, the CDR3 is TGTGCCATCAGTGCCTCCCCGGGGGAGGGGGGGAACACTGAAGCTTTCTTT. Translation gives CAISASPGEGGNTEAFF.

In this sample, this clonotype turned up a few times. The J gene is TRBJ2-3, the V gene TRBV2, with D unclear. Trimming took 4 bases from V and 4 from J, leaving 9 bases between them. There are 13 residues in the CDR3. Germline loops: CDR1 SNHLY, CDR2 FYNNEI. The chain's CDR3 is CASSGRLADTQYF. The DNA for the CDR3 is TGTGCCAGCAGTGGCCGTCTCGCAGATACGCAGTATTTT. Full variable domain (remainder filled in from reference TRBV2 and TRBJ2-3): EPEVTQTPSHQVTQMGQEVILRCVPISNHLYFYWYRQILGQKVEFLVSFYNNEISEKSEIFDDQFSVERPDGSNFTLKIRSTKLEDSAMYFCASSGRLADTQYFGPGTRLTVL.

This clonotype has a count of ten or more. The V gene is TRBV2, the J gene TRBJ2-2; D gene uncertain. This CDR3 has 14 residues. Germline V gene data show CDR1 as SNHLY and CDR2 as FYNNEI. Trimming removed 8 bases at V and 4 bases at J, with 14 bases between. CDR3 bases: TGTGCCAGCGCTGAGGTCTCGCGCACCGGGGAGCTGTTTTTT. Its translation is CASAEVSRTGELFF. Using reference TRBV2 and TRBJ2-2 for the parts outside the CDR3, the full variable domain is EPEVTQTPSHQVTQMGQEVILRCVPISNHLYFYWYRQILGQKVEFLVSFYNNEISEKSEIFDDQFSVERPDGSNFTLKIRSTKLEDSAMYFCASAEVSRTGELFFGEGSRLTVL.

The chain is built from TRBV6-2 or TRBV6-3 and TRBJ2-6; possible D gene TRBD1, 5 bases. The CDR3 runs to 14 residues. Trimming stripped 7 bases from V and 1 base from J, with 8 bases between. Germline V CDR1 and CDR2: MNHEY, SVGEGT. CDR3 nucleotide sequence: TGTGCCAGCAACGGACATTCTGGGGCCAACGTCCTGACTTTC. It codes for CASNGHSGANVLTF.

The V gene is TRBV6-2 or TRBV6-3, the J gene TRBJ2-2; 12 nucleotides match TRBD1. After removal of 6 bases from V and 0 bases from J, the junction contained 8 bases not matched to a gene. The CDR3 sequence is 18 residues long. Germline CDR1 is MNHEY and CDR2 is SVGEGT. CDR3 in amino acids: CASSPPRDRGPNTGELFF. CDR3 bases: TGTGCCAGCAGCCCCCCCCGGGACAGGGGGCCGAACACCGGGGAGCTGTTTTTT.

This clonotype came up a few times. The chain has TRBV7-2 and TRBJ1-5; 9 bases are a match to TRBD1. The CDR3 loop spans 16 amino acids. With V trimmed by 5 bases and J by 0 bases, 5 bases remained unmatched. CDR1 and CDR2 (germline): SGHTA, FQGNSA. The CDR3 is CASSNDRGYSNQPQHF. The DNA for the CDR3 is TGTGCCAGCAGCAACGACAGGGGGTATAGCAATCAGCCCCAGCATTTT.

This chain uses TRBV7-2 with TRBJ1-2; maybe TRBD1 (5 bases). The germline CDR1 and CDR2 sequences are SGHTA and FQGNSA. Trimming left V 5 bases short and J 5 bases short, with 12 bases between. The CDR3 has 13 amino acids. CDR3 in DNA: TGTGCCAGCAGCATCGGGGGGGGTTATGGCTACACCTTC. As protein: CASSIGGGYGYTF.

Regarding this clonotype: A junction end diverges from the germline sequence, so it may reflect a read error. The chain employs TRBV30 and TRBJ2-1; the D gene could be TRBD1 or TRBD2 (6 bases each). CDR1 and CDR2 from the germline V gene are GTSNPN and SVGIG (reference sequence). The CDR3 runs 11 residues. Written as DNA, the CDR3 is TGTGCCTGGTGTGTAAGGGGGGCCGCGTTCTTC. Its protein product is CAWCVRGAAFF.

CDR3 residues: CASSLSICCQSAPKQYF. Here the CDR3 DNA reads TGCGCCAGCAGTCTTTCGATTTGTTGTCAGTCTGCCCCCAAGCAGTACTTC. The chain links TRBV23-1 to TRBJ2-7; D gene ambiguous. TRBV23-1 is an ORF for which the function is uncertain. The CDR3 sequence is 17 residues long. The germline V and J ends were trimmed by 4 bases and 8 bases, with 27 bases remaining between them.

This sequence joins TRBV5-4 and TRBJ2-3; perhaps TRBD1 as D (6 bases). Trimming stripped 4 bases from V and 0 bases from J, with 12 bases between. CDR1 and CDR2 (germline): SGHNT, YYREEE (reference sequence). The CDR3 is 15 amino acids. This CDR3 is CASSRGQPSTDTQYF. The CDR3 nucleotides are TGTGCCAGCAGCCGCGGACAGCCTAGCACAGATACGCAGTATTTT.

This chain uses TRBV7-2 with TRBJ1-2, with 9 nucleotides matching TRBD1. Germline V CDR1 and CDR2: SGHTA, FQGNSA. V gave up 1 base and J gave up 6 bases; unmatched junction bases: 0. The CDR3 totals 13 residues. The CDR3 region has the DNA TGTGCCAGCAGCTTAGACAGGGGGCATGGCTACACCTTC. Protein: CASSLDRGHGYTF. Complete variable domain (other parts from reference TRBV7-2 and TRBJ1-2): GAGVSQSPSNKVTEKGKDVELRCDPISGHTALYWYRQSLGQGLEFLIYFQGNSAPDKSGLPSDRFSAERTGGSVSTLTIQRTQQEDSAVYLCASSLDRGHGYTFGSGTRLTVV.

This chain uses TRBV10-3 with TRBJ1-2; D not certain. V was pared by 2 bases and J by 4 bases, with 8 bases between. From germline, CDR1 is ENHRY and CDR2 SYGVKD. The CDR3 totals 13 residues. The CDR3 reads CAISEQSSYGYTF. In DNA form, the CDR3 reads TGTGCCATCAGTGAGCAATCATCCTATGGCTACACCTTC.

This clonotype was detected only a few times. CDR3 region: CASTTNTGDTEAFF. In DNA, the CDR3 is TGTGCCAGCACCACTAATACTGGCGACACTGAAGCTTTCTTT. This chain joins TRBV6-1 and TRBJ1-1; D unresolved. The CDR3 contains 14 residues. V shed 7 bases and J shed 3 bases, with 15 bases lying between them. Germline V lookup: CDR1 MNHNS, CDR2 SASEGT.

The rearrangement uses TRBV12-5 and TRBJ1-1; D might be TRBD1 (6 bases). Looked up from germline, CDR1 is LGHNT and CDR2 is FRNRAP. This CDR3 spans 13 amino acids. V was pared by 9 bases and J by 1 base, with 12 bases between. This chain's CDR3 is CASLGQPNTEAFF. The CDR3 nucleotides read TGTGCTAGCCTCGGACAGCCGAACACTGAAGCTTTCTTT.

The genes are TRBV5-1 and TRBJ1-1, with TRBD1 matching 9 bases. CDR1 SGHRS and CDR2 YFSETQ come from the germline V gene. CDR3 length: 13 amino acids. Trimming at V came to 5 bases and at J to 5 bases, leaving 4 bases not matched to a gene. The CDR3 spells CASRQGARTEAFF. The CDR3 DNA reads TGCGCCAGCAGACAGGGGGCTCGTACTGAAGCTTTCTTT.

The chain employs TRBV2 and TRBJ2-5; D tentatively fits TRBD1 or TRBD2 (5 bases each). V was pared by 3 bases and J by 2 bases, with 16 bases between. The CDR3 contains 16 residues. Per germline, CDR1 SNHLY and CDR2 FYNNEI. Written as DNA, the CDR3 is TGTGCCAGCAGTGACGTGGGGCTAGCCTTACAAGAGACCCAGTACTTC. Its translation: CASSDVGLALQETQYF.